These 15 T cell receptor beta chains came from one sample sequenced in a study of high-grade serous ovarian cancer treatment subgroups. Sequencing was performed with immunoSEQ multiplex PCR; in TCRdb, only in-frame clones are kept and a portion is missing. The sample shows more than 10,000 clones, around 68% of them seen only once. Tumor tissue was taken before any definitive surgery or chemotherapy was given. The sequenced sample was tumor tissue. These receptors were collected from a human donor with high-grade serous ovarian cancer.

The chain joins TRBV5-1 to TRBJ1-3, with D possibly TRBD1 on 6 matching bases. Germline assignment: CDR1 SGHRS and CDR2 YFSETQ. The CDR3 has 14 residues. V lost 4 bases, J lost 5 bases, and 13 bases lay in between. CDR3 sequence: CASSLGTPRNTIYF. Here the CDR3 DNA reads TGCGCCAGCAGCCTCGGGACACCCCGAAACACCATATATTTT.

The chain employs TRBV7-2 and TRBJ2-1, with 8 bases lining up with TRBD1. This CDR3 comprises 15 residues. The V gene end was trimmed by 5 bases and the J gene end by 5 bases; junction bases not matched to a gene: 8. CDR1 SGHTA and CDR2 FQGNSA come from the germline V gene. The CDR3 spells CASSKQGGPNNEQFF. As DNA, the CDR3 is TGTGCCAGCAGCAAACAGGGGGGTCCGAACAATGAGCAGTTCTTC.

This rearrangement joins TRBV30 to TRBJ2-7, with 10 bases aligning to TRBD2. The CDR3 consists of 17 residues. Germline V CDR1 and CDR2: GTSNPN, SVGIG (reference sequence). For the CDR3, the DNA is TGTGCTACGATTTGGGCAGGGGCTAGCGGGAGTGCCTACGAGCAGTACTTC. Its protein product is CATIWAGASGSAYEQYF.

This rearrangement joins TRBV4-3 to TRBJ2-7; D gene unclear. CDR1 and CDR2 (germline): LGHNA, YSLEER. Trimming left V 1 base short and J 4 bases short, with 8 bases between. The CDR3 sequence is 13 residues long. Here the CDR3 reads CASSQGLEYEQYF. Written as DNA, the CDR3 is TGCGCCAGCAGCCAAGGTCTGGAATACGAGCAGTACTTC.

This clone was observed once. The V and J genes are TRBV7-2 and TRBJ2-7, with D hard to call. V lost 0 bases to trimming and J lost 0 bases, with 9 bases between them. Germline assignment: CDR1 SGHTA and CDR2 FQGNSA. This CDR3 contains 15 residues. CDR3 loop: CASSLADRNSYEQYF. The CDR3 nucleotides read TGTGCCAGCAGCTTAGCGGACCGTAACTCCTACGAGCAGTACTTC.

The chain uses TRBV11-3 and TRBJ2-7; D tentatively fits TRBD1 or TRBD2 (5 bases each). Germline V gene sequence: CDR1 SGHNT, CDR2 YENEEA. The CDR3 contains 13 residues. Between the trimmed V and J ends, which lost 5 bases and 7 bases, there was a span of 15 bases. The CDR3, as DNA: TGTGCCAGCAGCGGAGCCGGGACGAGGGAGCAGTACTTC. Translating it yields CASSGAGTREQYF. Full variable domain (remainder filled in from reference TRBV11-3 and TRBJ2-7): EAGVVQSPRYKIIEKKQPVAFWCNPISGHNTLYWYLQNLGQGPELLIRYENEEAVDDSQLPKDRFSAERLKGVDSTLKIQPAELGDSAVYLCASSGAGTREQYFGPGTRLTVT.

V gene TRBV29-1 combines with J gene TRBJ1-2; TRBD1 agrees at 10 bases. V lost 7 bases, J lost 4 bases, and 15 bases stayed unmatched. The CDR3 is 16 residues long. Per the germline V gene, CDR1 is SQVTM and CDR2 is ANQGSEA. Here the CDR3 reads CSASGTGEGVSYGYTF. The CDR3, as DNA: TGCAGCGCCTCCGGGACAGGGGAAGGGGTATCCTATGGCTACACCTTC.

The chain employs TRBV6-5 and TRBJ2-7; either TRBD1 or TRBD2 may fit D (5 bases each). The germline V and J ends were trimmed by 2 bases and 2 bases, with 13 bases remaining between them. Germline-derived CDR1 and CDR2 are MNHEY and SVGAGI. There are 15 residues in the CDR3. The CDR3 nucleotides are TGTGCCAGCAGTTACAACCGGGACCCCACCTACGAGCAGTACTTC. Translated: CASSYNRDPTYEQYF.

Comments on this clone: A far larger clone is just one base off, so this is likely a read error. Other DNA variants within this sample encode the same CDR3. The rearrangement links TRBV5-1 to TRBJ2-6; D possibly corresponds to TRBD1 (6 bases). CDR1 and CDR2 (germline): SGHRS, YFSETQ. This CDR3 is built from 15 residues. Trimming removed 1 base from V and 8 bases from J, with 13 bases in between. CDR3: CASSLSRGLSNVLTF. The CDR3, as DNA: TGCGCCAGCAGCTTGAGCAGGGGATTGTCCAACGTCCTGACTTTC.

The rearrangement links TRBV14 to TRBJ2-3; 7 nucleotides line up with TRBD2. Germline CDR1 reads SGHDN; CDR2 reads FVKESK. V gave up 0 bases and J gave up 0 bases; unmatched junction bases: 6. The CDR3 has 17 residues. The CDR3: CASSQDIAGPSTDTQYF. CDR3 DNA sequence: TGTGCCAGCAGCCAAGATATAGCGGGCCCTAGCACAGATACGCAGTATTTT.

In the case of this clone: One end of the junction fails to match germline, which may point to a read error. The chain uses TRBV5-3 and TRBJ2-7; no firm D call. TRBV5-3 is an open reading frame whose function is uncertain. The CDR3 extends over 12 amino acids. The CDR3 loop reads CASSLGGREQYF. The CDR3 nucleotides are TGTGCCAGCAGCTTGGGTGGTAGGGAGCAGTACTTC.

The V gene is TRBV7-3, the J gene TRBJ1-1, with TRBD1 as a possible D gene (5 bases). CDR1 and CDR2 from the germline V gene are SGHTA and FQGTGA. V lost 4 bases to trimming and J lost 5 bases, with 11 bases between them. The CDR3 extends over 13 amino acids. The CDR3 coding sequence is TGTGCCAGCAGCTCCCGACAGTGGACTGAAGCTTTCTTT. This sequence encodes CASSSRQWTEAFF.

The chain carries TRBV23-1 and TRBJ1-5; TRBD1 might be the D (5 bases). TRBV23-1 is sorted into the ORF group, with uncertain function. The germline V and J ends were trimmed by 4 bases and 0 bases, with 10 bases remaining between them. This CDR3 has 15 amino acids. CDR3 sequence reads: CASSRQNYSNQPQHF. The CDR3 coding sequence is TGCGCCAGCAGTCGACAGAATTATAGCAATCAGCCCCAGCATTTT.

The V and J genes are TRBV7-3 and TRBJ1-1, with a weak D call TRBD1 (6 bases). Trimming took off 2 bases at V and 4 bases at J, with 14 bases between the two ends. The CDR3 totals 15 residues. Germline V lookup: CDR1 SGHTA, CDR2 FQGTGA. This chain's CDR3 is CASSLGWGLSTEAFF. The CDR3 nucleotides are TGTGCCAGCAGCTTAGGGTGGGGGCTGAGCACTGAAGCTTTCTTT. Filled out from reference TRBV7-3 and TRBJ1-1, the complete variable domain reads GAGVSQTPSNKVTEKGKYVELRCDPISGHTALYWYRQSLGQGPEFLIYFQGTGAADDSGLPNDRFFAVRPEGSVSTLKIQRTERGDSAVYLCASSLGWGLSTEAFFGQGTRLTVV.

CDR3 amino acids: CASSQEVGLSGIYGYTF. CDR3 nucleotides: TGCGCCAGCAGCCAAGAGGTGGGCCTTTCCGGGATATATGGCTACACCTTC. The chain links TRBV4-1 to TRBJ1-2, with D unresolved. The V gene lost 0 bases and the J gene lost 5 bases, with 19 bases spanning the gap. In germline, CDR1 is MGHRA, CDR2 YSYEKL. The CDR3 totals 17 residues.